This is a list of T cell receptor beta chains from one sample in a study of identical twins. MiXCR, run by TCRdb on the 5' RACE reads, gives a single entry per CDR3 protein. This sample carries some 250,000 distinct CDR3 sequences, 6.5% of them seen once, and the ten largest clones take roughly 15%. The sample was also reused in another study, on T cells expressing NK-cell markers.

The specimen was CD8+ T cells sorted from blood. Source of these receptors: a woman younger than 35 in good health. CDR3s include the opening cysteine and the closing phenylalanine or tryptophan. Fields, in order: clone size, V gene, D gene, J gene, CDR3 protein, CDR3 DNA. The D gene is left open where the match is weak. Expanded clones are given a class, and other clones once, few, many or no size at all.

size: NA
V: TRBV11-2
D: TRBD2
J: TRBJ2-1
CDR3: CASSSGPTSGRLHEQFF
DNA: TGTGCCAGCAGCTCAGGACCTACTAGCGGGAGATTACATGAGCAGTTCTTC

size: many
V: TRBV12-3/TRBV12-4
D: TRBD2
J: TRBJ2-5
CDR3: CASNPGGETQYF
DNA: TGTGCCAGCAATCCGGGGGGGGAGACCCAGTACTTC

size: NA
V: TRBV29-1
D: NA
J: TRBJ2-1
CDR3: CSAAGSERLEQFF
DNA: TGCAGCGCGGCTGGGTCCGAACGACTTGAGCAGTTCTTC

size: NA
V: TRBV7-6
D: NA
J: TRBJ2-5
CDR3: CASSPTASETQYF
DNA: TGTGCCAGCAGCCCCACGGCGTCTGAGACCCAGTACTTC

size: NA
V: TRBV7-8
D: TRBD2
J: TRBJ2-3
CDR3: CASSLEVTGTSVTDTQYF
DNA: TGTGCCAGCAGCTTAGAAGTTACCGGGACTAGCGTCACAGATACGCAGTATTTT

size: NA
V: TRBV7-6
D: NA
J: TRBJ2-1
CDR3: CASSKGGSLAFF
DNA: TGTGCCAGCAGCAAGGGGGGGTCCTTAGCGTTCTTC

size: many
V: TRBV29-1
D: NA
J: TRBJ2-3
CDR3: CSVAGLVGTDTQYF
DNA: TGCAGCGTGGCCGGACTGGTCGGCACAGATACGCAGTATTTT

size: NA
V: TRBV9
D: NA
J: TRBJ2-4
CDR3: CASSVREDSKNIQYF
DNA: TGTGCCAGCAGCGTAAGGGAGGACAGTAAAAACATTCAGTACTTC

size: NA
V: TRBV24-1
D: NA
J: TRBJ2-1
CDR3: CATSDPAIRGDEQFF
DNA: TGTGCCACCAGTGACCCCGCTATCCGGGGAGATGAGCAGTTCTTC

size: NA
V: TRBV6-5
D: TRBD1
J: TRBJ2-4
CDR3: CASSYDRVTKNIQYF
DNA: TGTGCCAGCAGTTATGACAGGGTGACCAAAAACATTCAGTACTTC

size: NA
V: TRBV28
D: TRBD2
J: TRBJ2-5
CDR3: CASPVRARRLAGGGGQETQYF
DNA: TGTGCCAGCCCGGTGAGGGCGAGGAGACTAGCGGGAGGTGGGGGCCAAGAGACCCAGTACTTC

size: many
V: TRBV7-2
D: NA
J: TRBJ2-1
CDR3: CASSSRTVYNEQFF
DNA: TGTGCCAGCAGCTCTAGGACAGTTTACAATGAGCAGTTCTTC

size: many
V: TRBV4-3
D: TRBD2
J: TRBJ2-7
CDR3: CASSQSGGGRGSYEQYF
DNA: TGCGCCAGCAGCCAGAGCGGGGGGGGTAGGGGCTCCTACGAGCAGTACTTC

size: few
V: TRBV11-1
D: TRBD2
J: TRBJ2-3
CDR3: CASSSLAGEGLFTDTQYF
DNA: TGTGCCAGCAGCTCTCTAGCGGGAGAAGGCCTTTTTACAGATACGCAGTATTTT

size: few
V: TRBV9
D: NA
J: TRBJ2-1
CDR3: CASSDRTMRQFF
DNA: TGTGCCAGCAGCGACCGGACTATGCGGCAGTTCTTC

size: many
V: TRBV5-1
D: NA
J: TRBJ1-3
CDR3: CASSLEGLSGNTIYF
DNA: TGCGCCAGCAGCTTGGAGGGGCTCTCTGGAAACACCATATATTTT

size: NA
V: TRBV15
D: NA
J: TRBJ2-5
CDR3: CATSRGGSETQYF
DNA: TGTGCCACCAGCAGAGGGGGATCGGAGACCCAGTACTTC

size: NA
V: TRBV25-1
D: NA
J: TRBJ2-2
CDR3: CASSELGSGELFF
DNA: TGTGCCAGCAGTGAATTAGGAAGCGGGGAGCTGTTTTTT

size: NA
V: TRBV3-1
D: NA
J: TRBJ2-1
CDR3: CASSQERGLYNEQFF
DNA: TGTGCCAGCAGCCAAGAGCGGGGGCTTTACAATGAGCAGTTCTTC

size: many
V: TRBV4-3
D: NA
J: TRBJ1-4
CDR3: CASSQGWHYANEKLFF
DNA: TGCGCCAGCAGCCAAGGCTGGCATTATGCTAATGAAAAACTGTTTTTT

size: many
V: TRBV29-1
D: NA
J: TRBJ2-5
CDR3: CSVEIQGQETQYF
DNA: TGCAGCGTTGAGATCCAGGGCCAAGAGACCCAGTACTTC

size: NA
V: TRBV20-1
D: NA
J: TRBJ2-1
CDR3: CSASGAGSSYNEQFF
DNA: TGCAGTGCTAGTGGAGCTGGTAGCTCCTACAATGAGCAGTTCTTC

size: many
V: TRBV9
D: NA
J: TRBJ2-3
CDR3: CASSVVGTSTDTQYF
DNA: TGTGCCAGCAGCGTAGTTGGGACTAGCACAGATACGCAGTATTTT

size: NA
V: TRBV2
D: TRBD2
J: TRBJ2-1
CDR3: CASSEALSGHYNEQFF
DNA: TGTGCCAGCAGTGAAGCGCTTAGCGGGCACTACAATGAGCAGTTCTTC

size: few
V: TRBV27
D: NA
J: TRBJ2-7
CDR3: CASLLGTYEQYF
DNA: TGTGCCAGCTTACTGGGGACCTACGAGCAGTACTTC

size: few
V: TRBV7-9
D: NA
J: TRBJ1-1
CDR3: CASSGRGTEAFF
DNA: TGTGCCAGCAGCGGGCGGGGAACTGAAGCTTTCTTT

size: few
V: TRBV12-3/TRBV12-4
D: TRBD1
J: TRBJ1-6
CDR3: CASSFGTADNSPLHF
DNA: TGTGCCAGCAGTTTCGGGACAGCAGACAATTCACCCCTCCACTTT

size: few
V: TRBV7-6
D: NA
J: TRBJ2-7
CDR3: CASSLAGEGEQYF
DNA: TGTGCCAGCAGCTTAGCCGGGGAAGGCGAGCAGTACTTC

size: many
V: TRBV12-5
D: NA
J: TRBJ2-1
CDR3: CASGHNEQFF
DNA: TGTGCTAGTGGCCACAATGAGCAGTTCTTC

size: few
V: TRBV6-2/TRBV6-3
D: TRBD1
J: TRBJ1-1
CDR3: CASSRSRTGDVEAFF
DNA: TGTGCCAGCAGTAGAAGTAGGACAGGGGACGTCGAAGCTTTCTTT

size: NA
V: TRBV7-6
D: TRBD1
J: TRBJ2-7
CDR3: CASSLEAPGQGAHEQYF
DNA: TGTGCCAGCAGCTTAGAGGCTCCGGGACAGGGGGCTCACGAGCAGTACTTC

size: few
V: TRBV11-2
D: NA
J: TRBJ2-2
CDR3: CASSDYGRSTGELFF
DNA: TGTGCCAGCAGCGATTACGGGAGAAGCACCGGGGAGCTGTTTTTT

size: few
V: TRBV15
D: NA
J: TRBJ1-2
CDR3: CATSRDRWIEGDNYGYTF
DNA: TGTGCCACCAGCAGAGATAGGTGGATTGAGGGGGACAACTATGGCTACACCTTC

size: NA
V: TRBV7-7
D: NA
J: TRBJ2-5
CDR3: CASSHGTPQETQYF
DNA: TGTGCCAGCAGCCACGGGACGCCCCAAGAGACCCAGTACTTC

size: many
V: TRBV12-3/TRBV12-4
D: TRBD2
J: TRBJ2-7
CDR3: CASSLRSGRGSYEQYF
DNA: TGTGCCAGCAGTTTACGGAGCGGGAGGGGCTCCTACGAGCAGTACTTC